This T cell receptor beta chain derives from a study of vaccination and CD4 T cells after COVID-19. About this clonotype itself: No antigen is known for it.

The treatment: roughly 10-day PBMC culture with coronavirus spike peptide pools or control peptides (ViraFEST assay). Days 3 and 7 were when half the medium was replaced with fresh IL-2 medium. Cultured CD4+ T-cell DNA underwent Oncomine TCR Beta short-read sequencing. From the PCR reads, TCRdb called clonotypes with MiXCR, one entry per CDR3 protein. The sample holds roughly 7,500 distinct CDR3 sequences, around 70% seen once. The receptor comes from a human donor who had recovered from COVID-19. Sequencing was done on a sample of CD4+ T cells from blood, cultured in vitro.

CDR3 DNA sequence: TGTGCCAGCAGCTCCACCGATAGACTCTGGGGCTACACCTTC. Encoded protein: CASSSTDRLWGYTF. The rearrangement links TRBV12-1 to TRBJ1-2. TRBV12-1 is a listed pseudogene. CDR3 length: 14 amino acids.